Listed below are T cell receptor beta chains from one sample, sequenced in a study of technical replicates of blood from a few donors. The data were produced by immunoSEQ multiplex PCR, yet TCRdb's version contains in-frame clones alone and is incomplete. The sample consists of roughly 71,000 clones, more than 90% of them appearing once. The material sequenced was T cells isolated from PBMCs. The receptors were gathered from a human donor in good health. CDR3s include the opening cysteine and the closing phenylalanine or tryptophan. The D gene is left open where the match is weak. Clone size appears in some rows only: once, few, many, or a class for an expanded clone.

v_call	clone_size	j_call	d_call	cdr3_nt	cdr3_aa
TRBV7-6	.	TRBJ1-5	.	TGTGCCAGCAGTTCAGGGTTAGGGGATCAGCCCCAGCATTTT	CASSSGLGDQPQHF
TRBV27	.	TRBJ2-7	TRBD2	TGTGCCAGCAGTTTAAAAGCGGGAGTCTACGAGCAGTACTTC	CASSLKAGVYEQYF
TRBV7-2	.	TRBJ1-4	.	TGTGCCAGCAGCTTAGACCCAGGGGTGGATGAAAAACTGTTTTTT	CASSLDPGVDEKLFF
TRBV5-4	.	TRBJ1-2	.	TGTGCCAGCAGCGTCTGGGGACTGATTAACTATGGCTACACCTTC	CASSVWGLINYGYTF
TRBV7-8	.	TRBJ1-2	TRBD1	TGTGCCAGCAGCTTAGCAGGGGGCGCAAATGGCTACACCTTC	CASSLAGGANGYTF
TRBV7-3	.	TRBJ2-5	.	TGTGCCAGCAGCGCGATGGGCGGGGCCCAAGAGACCCAGTACTTC	CASSAMGGAQETQYF
TRBV9	.	TRBJ2-1	TRBD2	TGTGCCAGCAGCGTAGCTTTAGCGGGAGTAGAGCAGTTCTTC	CASSVALAGVEQFF
TRBV28	once	TRBJ2-7	TRBD1	TGTGCCAGCGCAGGGGGTGAGCAGTACTTC	CASAGGEQYF
TRBV27	.	TRBJ1-2	TRBD1	TGTGCCAGCAGTTTAGGGACAGGGGGGATTTCGGGTGGCTACACCTTC	CASSLGTGGISGGYTF
TRBV6-5	.	TRBJ1-1	.	TGTGCCAGCAGTTACTCGAACCAGGGAGGGGCTTTCTTT	CASSYSNQGGAFF
TRBV4-1	once	TRBJ1-2	TRBD1	TGCGCCAGCAGCCTCCCGACAGGGGTAGATGGCTACACCTTC	CASSLPTGVDGYTF
TRBV5-5	.	TRBJ2-2	.	TGTGCCAGCAGCTTAAGGGGTAACACCGGGGAGCTGTTTTTT	CASSLRGNTGELFF
TRBV21-1	.	TRBJ2-5	.	TGTGCCAGCAGCAAAGCCGTATACAGGGAAAGGGTCGGGGAGACCCAGTACTTC	CASSKAVYRERVGETQYF
TRBV7-9	.	TRBJ1-4	.	TGTGCCAGCTTAGGAGGGAGCGGTAATGAAAAACTGTTTTTT	CASLGGSGNEKLFF
TRBV4-1	once	TRBJ2-3	TRBD1	TGCGCCAGCAGCCGATTTCCCTGGACAGGGCTATCTAGCACAGATACGCAGTATTTT	CASSRFPWTGLSSTDTQYF
TRBV11-3	.	TRBJ2-1	.	TGTGCCAGCAGCCCAAACCAGGGGTCGCAGAACAATGAGCAGTTCTTC	CASSPNQGSQNNEQFF
TRBV27	.	TRBJ2-7	TRBD2	TGTGCCACTAAACGGAGCGGGAGTTACGAGCAGTACTTC	CATKRSGSYEQYF
TRBV2	.	TRBJ1-2	.	TGTGCCAGCAGTGTCAGACTGGGTAACTATGGCTACACCTTC	CASSVRLGNYGYTF
TRBV7-9	.	TRBJ2-3	TRBD2	TGTGCCAGCAGCTTAGGAGGACTAGCTTTTATCAGCACAGATACGCAGTATTTT	CASSLGGLAFISTDTQYF
TRBV7-3	.	TRBJ2-1	.	TGTGCCAGCAGCCCCCGGACTAACTACAATGAGCAGTTCTTC	CASSPRTNYNEQFF
TRBV7-2	.	TRBJ2-1	.	TGTGCCAGCAGCTTAGTGACTACCTTCCACAATGAGCAGTTCTTC	CASSLVTTFHNEQFF
TRBV30	.	TRBJ2-3	.	TGTGCCTGGAGTGTAATCGGTGATACGCAGTATTTT	CAWSVIGDTQYF
TRBV15	.	TRBJ1-2	.	TGTGCCACCAGGCAGGCCCCTAACTATGGCTACACCTTC	CATRQAPNYGYTF